This entry describes one T cell receptor beta chain. This entry belongs to a study of blood T cell repertoires in COVID-19. About the study: From T cells, B-cell-depleted T cells, or PBMCs came the material, which was cDNA or gDNA.

Per the original methods: Estimated nucleated cell counts came from reference gene primer amplification. The assay was immunoSEQ multiplex PCR, and TCRdb's table has in-frame clones only and misses some. V and J calls and clone size are copied from that table; D and trimming were computed from the DNA. The top ten clones hold about a sixth of a sample with 93,000 or so clones, approximately 89% of them seen once. This CDR3 contains 14 residues. CDR1 is MGHDK and CDR2 is SYGVNS in the germline V gene. J lost 3 bases, V lost 8 bases, and 7 bases had no gene match. The chain uses TRBV25-1 and TRBJ1-5, with 7 nucleotides matching TRBD1. The TCR sequence derives from a woman over 75 in a cohort sampled during active COVID-19. Sample: peripheral blood. The CDR3: CASSRTGDNQPQHF. The CDR3 DNA is TGTGCCAGCTCACGGACAGGAGACAATCAGCCCCAGCATTTT.